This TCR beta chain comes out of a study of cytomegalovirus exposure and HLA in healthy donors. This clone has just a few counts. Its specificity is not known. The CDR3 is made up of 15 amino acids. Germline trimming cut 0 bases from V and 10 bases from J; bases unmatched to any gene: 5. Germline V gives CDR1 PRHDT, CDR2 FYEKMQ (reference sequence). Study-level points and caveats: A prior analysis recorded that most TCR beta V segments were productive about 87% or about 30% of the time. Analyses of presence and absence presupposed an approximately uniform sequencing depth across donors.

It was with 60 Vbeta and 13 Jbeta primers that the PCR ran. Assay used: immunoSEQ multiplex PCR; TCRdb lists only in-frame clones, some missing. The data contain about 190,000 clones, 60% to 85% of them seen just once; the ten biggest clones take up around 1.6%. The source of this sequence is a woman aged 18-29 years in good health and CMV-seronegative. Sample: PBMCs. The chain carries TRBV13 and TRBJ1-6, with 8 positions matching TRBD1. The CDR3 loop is CASSLGQGVGSPLHF. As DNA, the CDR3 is TGTGCCAGCAGCTTAGGACAGGGGGTAGGGTCACCCCTCCACTTT.